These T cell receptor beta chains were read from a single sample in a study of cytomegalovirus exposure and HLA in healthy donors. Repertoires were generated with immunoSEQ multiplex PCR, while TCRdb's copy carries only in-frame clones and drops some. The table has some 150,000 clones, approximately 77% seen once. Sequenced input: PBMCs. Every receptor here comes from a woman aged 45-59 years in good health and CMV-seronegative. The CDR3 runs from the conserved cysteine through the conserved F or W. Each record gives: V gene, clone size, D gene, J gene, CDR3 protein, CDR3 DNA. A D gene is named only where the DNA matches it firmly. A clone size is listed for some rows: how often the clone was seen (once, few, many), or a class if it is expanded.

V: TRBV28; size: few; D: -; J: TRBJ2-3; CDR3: CASSLDWGPSTDTQYF; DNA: TGTGCCAGCAGTTTAGACTGGGGGCCGAGCACAGATACGCAGTATTTT
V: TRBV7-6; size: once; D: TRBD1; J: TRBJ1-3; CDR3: CASSLGQATSGNTIYF; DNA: TGTGCCAGCAGCTTGGGACAGGCGACCTCTGGAAACACCATATATTTT
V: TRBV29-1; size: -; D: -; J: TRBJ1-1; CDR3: CSVDGGEWDTEAFF; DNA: TGCAGCGTTGATGGAGGGGAATGGGACACTGAAGCTTTCTTT
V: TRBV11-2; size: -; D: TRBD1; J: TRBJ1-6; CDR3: CASSLRTGYDSPLHF; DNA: TGTGCCAGCAGCTTAAGGACAGGGTATGATTCACCCCTCCACTTT
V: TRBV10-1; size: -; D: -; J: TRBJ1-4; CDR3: CASSESTAATNEKLFF; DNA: TGCGCCAGCAGTGAGTCTACAGCAGCAACTAATGAAAAACTGTTTTTT
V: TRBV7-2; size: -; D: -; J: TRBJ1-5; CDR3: CASSNSNSNQPQHF; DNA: TGTGCCAGCAGCAACAGCAATAGCAATCAGCCCCAGCATTTT
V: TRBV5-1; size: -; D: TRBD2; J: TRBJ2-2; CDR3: CASSLAGTSGPKAGELFF; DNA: TGCGCCAGCAGCTTGGCCGGGACTAGCGGTCCAAAAGCCGGGGAGCTGTTTTTT
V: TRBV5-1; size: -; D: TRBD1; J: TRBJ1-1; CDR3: CASSWTGGEAEAFF; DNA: TGCGCCAGCAGCTGGACAGGGGGCGAGGCTGAAGCTTTCTTT
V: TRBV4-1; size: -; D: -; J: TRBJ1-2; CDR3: CASSQIVRSGGYTF; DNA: TGCGCCAGCAGCCAAATAGTAAGGAGCGGAGGCTACACCTTC
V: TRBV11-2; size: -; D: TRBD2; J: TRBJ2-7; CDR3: CASTAGTSDNEQYF; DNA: TGTGCCAGCACCGCCGGGACTAGCGACAACGAGCAGTACTTC
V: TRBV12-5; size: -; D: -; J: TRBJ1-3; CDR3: CASGPSTVSSGNTIYF; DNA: TGTGCTAGTGGCCCTTCGACAGTTTCCTCTGGAAACACCATATATTTT
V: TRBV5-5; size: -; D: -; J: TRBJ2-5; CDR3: CASSLAVGKETQYF; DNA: TGTGCCAGCAGCTTGGCGGTCGGGAAAGAGACCCAGTACTTC
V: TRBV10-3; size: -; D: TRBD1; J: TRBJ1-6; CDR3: CAISEGTGSSYNSPLHF; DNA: TGTGCCATCAGTGAGGGGACAGGGAGCTCCTATAATTCACCCCTCCACTTT
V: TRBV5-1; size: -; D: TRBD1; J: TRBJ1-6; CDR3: CASRPGTGGNSPLHF; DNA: TGCGCCAGCAGACCCGGGACAGGGGGGAATTCACCCCTCCACTTT
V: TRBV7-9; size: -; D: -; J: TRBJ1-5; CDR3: CASSLGPTNQPQHF; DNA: TGTGCCAGCAGCTTAGGACCGACTAATCAGCCCCAGCATTTT
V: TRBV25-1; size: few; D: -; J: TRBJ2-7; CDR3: CASSVGTGTHEQYF; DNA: TGTGCCAGCAGTGTCGGCACAGGGACCCACGAGCAGTACTTC
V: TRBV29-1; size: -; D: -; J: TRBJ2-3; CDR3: CSVEGSTGKRTDTQYF; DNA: TGCAGCGTTGAGGGATCGACAGGCAAGAGAACAGATACGCAGTATTTT
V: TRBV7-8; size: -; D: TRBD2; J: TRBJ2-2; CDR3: CASSLASGGNTGELFF; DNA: TGTGCCAGCAGCTTAGCCAGCGGGGGGAACACCGGGGAGCTGTTTTTT
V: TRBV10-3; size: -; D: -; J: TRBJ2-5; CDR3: CATLQGDGETQYF; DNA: TGTGCCACCCTACAGGGAGATGGGGAGACCCAGTACTTC
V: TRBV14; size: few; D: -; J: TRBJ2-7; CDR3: CASSHPVAYEQYF; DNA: TGTGCCAGCAGCCACCCCGTCGCCTACGAGCAGTACTTC
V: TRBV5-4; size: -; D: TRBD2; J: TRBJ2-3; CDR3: CASSSQIHLRGGDTQYF; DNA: TGTGCCAGCAGCTCACAGATTCACCTACGGGGGGGAGATACGCAGTATTTT
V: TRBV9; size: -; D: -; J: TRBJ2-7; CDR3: CASSVNGGSYEQYF; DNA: TGTGCCAGCAGCGTAAACGGGGGCTCCTACGAGCAGTACTTC
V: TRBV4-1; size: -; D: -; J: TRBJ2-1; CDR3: CASFRGGEQFF; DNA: TGCGCCAGCTTCCGGGGTGGGGAGCAGTTCTTC
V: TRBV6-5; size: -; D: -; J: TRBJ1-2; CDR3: CASTPGVPYGYTF; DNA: TGTGCCAGCACTCCAGGGGTACCCTATGGCTACACCTTC
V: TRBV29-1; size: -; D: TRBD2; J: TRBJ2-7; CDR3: CSVIIGGGSYEQYF; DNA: TGCAGCGTCATAATCGGGGGGGGGTCCTACGAGCAGTACTTC
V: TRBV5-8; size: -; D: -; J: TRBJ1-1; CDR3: CASSRLQAEAFF; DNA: TGTGCCAGCAGCAGGCTACAGGCTGAAGCTTTCTTT
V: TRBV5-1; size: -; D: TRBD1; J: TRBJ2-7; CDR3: CASSLGDRGSGEQYF; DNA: TGCGCCAGCAGCTTGGGGGACAGGGGGTCGGGGGAGCAGTACTTC
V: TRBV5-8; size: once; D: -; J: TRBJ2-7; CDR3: CASSLGVTSTYEQYF; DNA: TGTGCCAGCTCCCTGGGAGTTACCTCTACCTACGAGCAGTACTTC
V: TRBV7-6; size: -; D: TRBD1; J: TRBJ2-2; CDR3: CASSYDRVDTGELFF; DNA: TGTGCCAGCAGCTACGACAGGGTCGACACCGGGGAGCTGTTTTTT
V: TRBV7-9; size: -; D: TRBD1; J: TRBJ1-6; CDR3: CASSSGIDRASSPLHF; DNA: TGTGCCAGCAGCTCCGGGATAGACAGGGCCAGTTCACCCCTCCACTTT
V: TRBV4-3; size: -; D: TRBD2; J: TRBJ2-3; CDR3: CASSQDTQAGRTDTQYF; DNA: TGCGCCAGCAGCCAAGATACCCAAGCGGGGCGCACAGATACGCAGTATTTT
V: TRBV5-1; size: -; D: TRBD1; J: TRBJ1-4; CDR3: CASSLAGGQATNEKLFF; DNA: TGCGCCAGCAGCTTGGCCGGGGGACAGGCAACTAATGAAAAACTGTTTTTT
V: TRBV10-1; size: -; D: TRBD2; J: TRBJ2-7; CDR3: CASSERRGEGYEQYF; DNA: TGCGCCAGCAGTGAACGGCGGGGGGAAGGCTACGAGCAGTACTTC
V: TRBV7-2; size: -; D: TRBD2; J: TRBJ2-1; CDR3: CASSPQPLADNEQFF; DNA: TGTGCCAGCAGCCCTCAACCGCTAGCGGACAATGAGCAGTTCTTC
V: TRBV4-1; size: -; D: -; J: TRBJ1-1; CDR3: CASSQALDREAFF; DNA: TGCGCCAGCAGCCAAGCCCTTGACAGAGAAGCTTTCTTT
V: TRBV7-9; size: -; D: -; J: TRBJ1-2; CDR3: CSSDRLTSYGYTF; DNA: TGTTCCAGCGACAGGCTAACCTCCTATGGCTACACCTTC
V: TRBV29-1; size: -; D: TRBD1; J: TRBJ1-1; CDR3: CSAGQGGTEAFF; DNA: TGCAGCGCAGGACAGGGAGGAACTGAAGCTTTCTTT
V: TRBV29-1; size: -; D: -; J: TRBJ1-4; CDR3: CSVGHPNEKLFF; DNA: TGCAGCGTTGGACACCCCAATGAAAAACTGTTTTTT
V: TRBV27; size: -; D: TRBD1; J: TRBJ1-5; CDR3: CASSLSGQGANQPQHF; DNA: TGTGCCAGCAGTTTATCGGGGCAGGGGGCGAACCAGCCCCAGCATTTT
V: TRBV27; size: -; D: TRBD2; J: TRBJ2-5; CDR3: CASPEPFTSGGAEQYF; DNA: TGTGCCAGCCCAGAACCCTTTACTAGCGGGGGTGCGGAGCAGTACTTC
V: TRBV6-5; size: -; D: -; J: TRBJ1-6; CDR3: CASSYNTIPYNSPLHF; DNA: TGTGCCAGCAGTTACAACACCATCCCCTATAATTCACCCCTCCACTTT
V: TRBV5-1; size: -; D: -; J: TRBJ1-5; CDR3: CASRWASDGNQPQHF; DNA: TGCGCCAGCAGATGGGCATCTGATGGGAATCAGCCCCAGCATTTT